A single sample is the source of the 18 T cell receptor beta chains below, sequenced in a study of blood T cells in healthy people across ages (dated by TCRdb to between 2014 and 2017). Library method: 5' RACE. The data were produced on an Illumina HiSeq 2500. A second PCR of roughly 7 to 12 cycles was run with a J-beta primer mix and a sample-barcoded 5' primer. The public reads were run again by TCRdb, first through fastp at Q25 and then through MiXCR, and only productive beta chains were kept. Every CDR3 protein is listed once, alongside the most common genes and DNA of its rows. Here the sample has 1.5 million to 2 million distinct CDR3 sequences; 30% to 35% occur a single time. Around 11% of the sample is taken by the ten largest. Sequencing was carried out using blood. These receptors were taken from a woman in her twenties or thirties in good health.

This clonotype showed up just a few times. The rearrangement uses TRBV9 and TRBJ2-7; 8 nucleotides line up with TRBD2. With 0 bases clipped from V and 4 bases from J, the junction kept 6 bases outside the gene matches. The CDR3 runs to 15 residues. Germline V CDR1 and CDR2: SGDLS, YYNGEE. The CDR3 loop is CASSVGGVAGYEQYF. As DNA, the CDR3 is TGTGCCAGCAGCGTAGGGGGGGTAGCGGGGTACGAGCAGTACTTC.

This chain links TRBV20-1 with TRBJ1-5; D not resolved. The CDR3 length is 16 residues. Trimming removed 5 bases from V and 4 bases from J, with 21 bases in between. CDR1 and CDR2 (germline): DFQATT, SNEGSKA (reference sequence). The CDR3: CSALGYGVKGNQPQHF. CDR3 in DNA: TGCAGTGCTTTGGGGTACGGGGTCAAAGGGAATCAGCCCCAGCATTTT.

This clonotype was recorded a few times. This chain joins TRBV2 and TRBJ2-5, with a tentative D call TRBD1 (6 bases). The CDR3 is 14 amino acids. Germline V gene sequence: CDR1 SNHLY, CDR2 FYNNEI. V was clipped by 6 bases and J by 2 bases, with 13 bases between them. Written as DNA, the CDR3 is TGTGCCAGCAGGACCGGGACACTTCAAGAGACCCAGTACTTC. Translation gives CASRTGTLQETQYF.

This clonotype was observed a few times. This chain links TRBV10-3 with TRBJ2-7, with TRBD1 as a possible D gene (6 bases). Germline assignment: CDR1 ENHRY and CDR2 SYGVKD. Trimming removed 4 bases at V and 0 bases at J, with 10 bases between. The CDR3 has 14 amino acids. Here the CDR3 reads CAISVDSSSYEQYF. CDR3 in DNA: TGTGCCATCAGTGTGGACAGCAGCTCCTACGAGCAGTACTTC.

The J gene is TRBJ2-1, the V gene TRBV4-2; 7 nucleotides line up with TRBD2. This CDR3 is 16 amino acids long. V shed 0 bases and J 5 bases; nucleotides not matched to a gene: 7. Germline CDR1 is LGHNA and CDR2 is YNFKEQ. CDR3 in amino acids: CASSQEYSGEDNEQFF. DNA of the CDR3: TGTGCCAGCAGCCAAGAATACAGCGGGGAGGACAATGAGCAGTTCTTC.

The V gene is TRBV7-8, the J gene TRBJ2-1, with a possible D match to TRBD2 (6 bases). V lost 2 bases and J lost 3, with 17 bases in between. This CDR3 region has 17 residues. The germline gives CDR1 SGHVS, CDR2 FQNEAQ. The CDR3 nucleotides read TGTGCCAGCAGCTTAAGACGGGAGAGCCCATTCTACAATGAGCAGTTCTTC. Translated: CASSLRRESPFYNEQFF.

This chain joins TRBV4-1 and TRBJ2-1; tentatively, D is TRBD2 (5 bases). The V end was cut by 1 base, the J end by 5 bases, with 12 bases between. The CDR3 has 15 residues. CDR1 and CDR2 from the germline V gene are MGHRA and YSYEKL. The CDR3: CASSQGTEADNEQFF. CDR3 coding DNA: TGCGCCAGCAGCCAAGGAACGGAGGCCGACAATGAGCAGTTCTTC.

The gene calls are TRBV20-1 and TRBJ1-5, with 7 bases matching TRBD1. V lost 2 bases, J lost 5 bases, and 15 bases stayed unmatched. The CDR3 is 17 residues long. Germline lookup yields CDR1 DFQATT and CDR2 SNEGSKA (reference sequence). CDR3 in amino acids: CSARPSPYRGGHQPQHF. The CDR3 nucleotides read TGCAGTGCTAGACCCTCCCCTTACAGGGGTGGCCATCAGCCCCAGCATTTT.

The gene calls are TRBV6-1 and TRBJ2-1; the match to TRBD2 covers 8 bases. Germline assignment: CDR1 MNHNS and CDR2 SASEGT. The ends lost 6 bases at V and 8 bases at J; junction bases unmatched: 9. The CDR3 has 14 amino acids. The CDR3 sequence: CASRLGRGGYEQFF. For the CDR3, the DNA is TGTGCCAGCAGACTTGGCCGCGGGGGGTATGAGCAGTTCTTC.

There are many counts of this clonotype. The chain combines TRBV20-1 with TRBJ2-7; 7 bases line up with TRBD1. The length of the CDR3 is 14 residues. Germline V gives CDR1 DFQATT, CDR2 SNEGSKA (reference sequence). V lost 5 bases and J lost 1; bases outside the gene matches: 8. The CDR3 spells CSAVGQEFSYEQYF. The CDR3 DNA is TGCAGTGCTGTAGGACAGGAGTTTTCCTACGAGCAGTACTTC.

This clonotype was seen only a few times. DNA of the CDR3: TGTGCCAGCAGTGTTACTAGCGGGAGTACCTCCTACGAGCAGTACTTC. It yields the protein CASSVTSGSTSYEQYF. V and J are TRBV6-1 and TRBJ2-7; 11 positions agree with TRBD2. V shed 4 bases and J 0 bases; nucleotides not matched to a gene: 5. The V gene's germline CDR1 is MNHNS and CDR2 SASEGT. The CDR3 extends over 16 amino acids.

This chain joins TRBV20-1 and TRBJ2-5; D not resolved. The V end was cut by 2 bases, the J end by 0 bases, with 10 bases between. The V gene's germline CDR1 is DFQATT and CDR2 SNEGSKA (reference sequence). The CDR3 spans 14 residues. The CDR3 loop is CSARNARNQETQYF. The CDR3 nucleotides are TGCAGTGCTAGAAACGCCAGAAACCAAGAGACCCAGTACTTC.

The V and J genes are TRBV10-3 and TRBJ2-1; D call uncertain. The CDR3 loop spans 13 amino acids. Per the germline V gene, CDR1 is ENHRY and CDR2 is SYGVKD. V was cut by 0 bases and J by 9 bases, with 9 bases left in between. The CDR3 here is CAISESGSSEQFF. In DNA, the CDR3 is TGTGCCATCAGTGAGTCTGGCTCCAGTGAGCAGTTCTTC.

CDR3 in DNA: TGTGCCAGCAGTTTCACAGCAATCGCTAGCACAGATACGCAGTATTTT. Translation gives CASSFTAIASTDTQYF. The chain combines TRBV25-1 with TRBJ2-3, with no clear D. V was cut by 5 bases and J by 0 bases, with 15 bases left in between. The CDR3 contains 16 residues. CDR1 is MGHDK and CDR2 is SYGVNS in the germline V gene.

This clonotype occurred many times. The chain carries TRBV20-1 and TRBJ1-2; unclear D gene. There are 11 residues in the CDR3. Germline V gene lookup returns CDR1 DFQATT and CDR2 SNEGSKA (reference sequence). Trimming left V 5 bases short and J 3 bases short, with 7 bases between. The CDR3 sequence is CSAGVDYGYTF. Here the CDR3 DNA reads TGCAGTGCTGGGGTGGACTATGGCTACACCTTC.

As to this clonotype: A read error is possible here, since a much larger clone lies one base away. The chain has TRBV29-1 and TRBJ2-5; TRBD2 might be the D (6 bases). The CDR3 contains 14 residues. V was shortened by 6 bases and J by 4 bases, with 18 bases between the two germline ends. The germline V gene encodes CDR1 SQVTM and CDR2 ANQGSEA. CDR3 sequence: CSVFLGDGGETQYF. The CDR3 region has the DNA TGCAGCGTCTTTCTGGGAGACGGGGGAGAGACCCAGTACTTC.

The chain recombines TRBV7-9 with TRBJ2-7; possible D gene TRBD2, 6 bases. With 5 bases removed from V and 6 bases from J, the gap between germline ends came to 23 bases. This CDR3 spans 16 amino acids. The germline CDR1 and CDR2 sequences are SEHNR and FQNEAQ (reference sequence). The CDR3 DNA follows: TGTGCCAGCAGCCCGGGCGCTCGGGAGATGGTCTTCGAGCAGTACTTC. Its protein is CASSPGAREMVFEQYF.

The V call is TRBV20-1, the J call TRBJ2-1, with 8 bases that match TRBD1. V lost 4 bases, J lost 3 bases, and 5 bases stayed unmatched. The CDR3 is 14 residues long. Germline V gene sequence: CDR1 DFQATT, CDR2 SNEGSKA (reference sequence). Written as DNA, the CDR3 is TGCAGTGCTAACACAGGGGGTCGCTACAATGAGCAGTTCTTC. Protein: CSANTGGRYNEQFF.